Below are 18 T cell receptor beta chains sequenced from a single sample in a study of monozygotic twins with cystic fibrosis. The protocol was immunoSEQ multiplex PCR, while the TCRdb copy is restricted to in-frame clones and leaves out a portion. The sample contains 25,000 to 35,000 clones, 70% to 90% of which appear only once. Sequencing was done on a sample of blood. These receptors were obtained from a girl aged 2-15 years with cystic fibrosis.

This clone was recorded once. This rearrangement joins TRBV2 to TRBJ2-2; TRBD1 matches at 8 bases. The ends lost 5 bases at V and 5 bases at J; junction bases unmatched: 4. Germline lookup yields CDR1 SNHLY and CDR2 FYNNEI. The CDR3 length is 14 residues. CDR3 in DNA: TGTGCCAGCAGTAATAACAGGGGGACCGGGGAGCTGTTTTTT. Residues: CASSNNRGTGELFF.

The chain recombines TRBV2 with TRBJ2-3, with 7 bases matching TRBD2. The CDR3 runs to 16 residues. Germline loops: CDR1 SNHLY, CDR2 FYNNEI. Losses at the gene ends were 6 bases for V and 0 bases for J; bases not matched to a gene: 9. CDR3 bases: TGTGCCAGCAGCGCCCGTGAGGGACTAAGCACAGATACGCAGTATTTT. Protein sequence: CASSAREGLSTDTQYF.

The V and J genes are TRBV5-1 and TRBJ1-3, with D hard to call. Trimming shortened V by 7 bases and J by 1 base, and 0 bases separated the two germline ends. CDR1 SGHRS and CDR2 YFSETQ come from the germline V gene. The CDR3 runs to 10 residues. CDR3 coding DNA: TGCGCCAGCTCTGGAAACACCATATATTTT. Protein sequence: CASSGNTIYF. The variable domain in full, completed from reference TRBV5-1 and TRBJ1-3, reads KAGVTQTPRYLIKTRGQQVTLSCSPISGHRSVSWYQQTPGQGLQFLFEYFSETQRNKGNFPGRFSGRQFSNSRSEMNVSTLELGDSALYLCASSGNTIYFGEGSWLTVV.

The rearrangement uses TRBV15 and TRBJ2-7; TRBD2 aligns across 10 bases. The germline V gene has CDR1 LNHNV and CDR2 YYDKDF (reference sequence). V was clipped by 1 base and J by 3 bases; unmatched bases: 3. This CDR3 has 15 residues. The CDR3 DNA is TGTGCCACCAGCAGAGGGCTAGCGGGAGTCTACGAGCAGTACTTC. Its translation: CATSRGLAGVYEQYF.

V and J are TRBV2 and TRBJ1-2, with D possibly being TRBD1 (5 bases). The V end lost 0 bases, the J end lost 2 bases, and 16 bases lay between the germline ends. Germline CDR1 and CDR2: SNHLY and FYNNEI. This CDR3 contains 17 residues. As DNA, the CDR3 is TGTGCCAGCAGTGAAGCTCGGTTGGCCGGACAAAACTATGGCTACACCTTC. It is translated as CASSEARLAGQNYGYTF.

The J gene is TRBJ1-5, the V gene TRBV6-5, with TRBD1 identical over 9 bases. Trimming took 2 bases from V and 6 from J; bases not matched to a gene: 2. The CDR3 runs 14 residues. In germline, CDR1 is MNHEY, CDR2 SVGAGI. CDR3: CASSYGQGSQPQHF. The CDR3 DNA sequence: TGTGCCAGCAGTTACGGACAGGGGAGTCAGCCCCAGCATTTT.

The chain links TRBV4-1 to TRBJ1-5; D call uncertain. V was cut by 1 base and J by 7 bases, with 14 bases left in between. Per the germline V gene, CDR1 is MGHRA and CDR2 is YSYEKL. The CDR3 sequence is 15 residues long. CDR3 residues: CASSQAVGTGQPQHF. In nucleotides, the CDR3 is TGCGCCAGCAGCCAAGCGGTGGGAACCGGCCAGCCCCAGCATTTT.

This chain connects TRBV2 to TRBJ1-5; unclear D gene. Looked up from germline, CDR1 is SNHLY and CDR2 is FYNNEI. CDR3 length: 14 amino acids. Trimming left V 2 bases short and J 2 bases short, with 7 bases between. Here the CDR3 reads CASSEYGGNQPQHF. The CDR3 nucleotides are TGTGCCAGCAGTGAATATGGGGGCAATCAGCCCCAGCATTTT. Together with reference TRBV2 and TRBJ1-5, the CDR3 gives the full variable domain: EPEVTQTPSHQVTQMGQEVILRCVPISNHLYFYWYRQILGQKVEFLVSFYNNEISEKSEIFDDQFSVERPDGSNFTLKIRSTKLEDSAMYFCASSEYGGNQPQHFGDGTRLSIL.

This clone came up once. V usage is TRBV6-1 and J usage is TRBJ1-5, with D unclear. V lost 1 base to trimming and J lost 0 bases, with 7 bases between them. Germline V gene sequence: CDR1 MNHNS, CDR2 SASEGT. The CDR3 totals 15 residues. CDR3 in amino acids: CASSEEGYSNQPQHF. The DNA for the CDR3 is TGTGCCAGCAGTGAAGAGGGTTATAGCAATCAGCCCCAGCATTTT.

The V gene is TRBV6-1, the J gene TRBJ2-1; D is unclear. The CDR3 is 14 residues long. Between the trimmed V and J ends, which lost 2 bases and 5 bases, there was a span of 10 bases. The germline gives CDR1 MNHNS, CDR2 SASEGT. The CDR3 DNA is TGTGCCAGCAGTGAAATAGAAACTAACAATGAGCAGTTCTTC. Amino acid sequence: CASSEIETNNEQFF.

The rearrangement links TRBV9 to TRBJ1-2; TRBD1 aligns across 9 bases. The V gene's germline CDR1 is SGDLS and CDR2 YYNGEE. The CDR3 is 15 residues long. Trimming took 3 bases from V and 7 from J; bases not matched to a gene: 10. The CDR3 DNA is TGTGCCAGCAGCGCTAGGACAGGGGCAACGGGTGGCTACACCTTC. Translated: CASSARTGATGGYTF.

The rearrangement links TRBV5-4 to TRBJ2-5, with D perhaps TRBD1 (6 bases). CDR1 is SGHNT and CDR2 is YYREEE in the germline V gene (reference sequence). This CDR3 is built from 15 residues. V was shortened by 2 bases and J by 5 bases, with 16 bases between the two germline ends. The CDR3 coding sequence is TGTGCCAGCAGCTTCATACAGGGTGAAGGCGAGACCCAGTACTTC. Residues: CASSFIQGEGETQYF.

This rearrangement joins TRBV5-1 to TRBJ2-7, with D perhaps TRBD1 (6 bases). With 3 bases removed from V and 5 bases from J, the gap between germline ends came to 9 bases. The CDR3 spans 12 residues. CDR1 is SGHRS and CDR2 is YFSETQ in the germline V gene. The CDR3 sequence: CASSSGQNEQYF. The CDR3 region has the DNA TGCGCCAGCAGCTCGGGACAAAACGAGCAGTACTTC.

For the CDR3, the DNA is TGTGCTAGTGGTTTGCCTGGGTCTGAAGCTTTCTTT. The encoded protein is CASGLPGSEAFF. V is TRBV12-5 and J is TRBJ1-1; no clear D. The V and J ends lost 2 bases and 6 bases respectively, with 7 bases between them. Germline V CDR1 and CDR2: LGHNT, FRNRAP. The CDR3 totals 12 residues.

This CDR3 reads CASSQGQGAGNTIYF. CDR3 nucleotide sequence: TGTGCCAGCAGCCAAGGACAGGGTGCTGGAAACACCATATATTTT. The chain combines TRBV7-7 with TRBJ1-3; TRBD1 aligns across 8 bases. Germline V gene sequence: CDR1 SSHAT, CDR2 FNYEAQ (reference sequence). The CDR3 runs 15 residues. V dropped 5 bases and J dropped 2; count of bases not matched to a gene: 5. The variable domain in full, completed from reference TRBV7-7 and TRBJ1-3, reads GAGVSQSPRYKVTKRGQDVTLRCDPISSHATLYWYQQALGQGPEFLTYFNYEAQPDKSGLPSDRFSAERPEGSISTLTIQRTEQRDSAMYRCASSQGQGAGNTIYFGEGSWLTVV.

This chain joins TRBV10-2 and TRBJ1-4, with 9 positions matching TRBD1. V lost 6 bases and J lost 8; bases outside the gene matches: 16. Germline lookup yields CDR1 WSHSY and CDR2 SAAADI. The CDR3 has 17 residues. The CDR3 DNA follows: TGCGCCAGCAGCCGGGGGCCCGGGACAGGGCCAGGGGAAAAACTGTTTTTT. Translating it yields CASSRGPGTGPGEKLFF.

Only one count was recorded for this clone. The genes are TRBV7-9 and TRBJ2-5; 13 positions match TRBD2. V lost 5 bases and J lost 5; bases outside the gene matches: 5. This CDR3 spans 15 amino acids. Germline CDR1 is SEHNR and CDR2 is FQNEAQ (reference sequence). The CDR3 sequence: CASSRRTSGSETQYF. The DNA of the CDR3 is TGTGCCAGCAGCCGCCGGACTAGCGGGAGTGAGACCCAGTACTTC.

This sequence joins TRBV15 and TRBJ2-1, with D unclear. Germline assignment: CDR1 LNHNV and CDR2 YYDKDF (reference sequence). This CDR3 comprises 16 residues. Trimming took off 0 bases at V and 1 base at J, with 10 bases between the two ends. The CDR3 reads CATSRDKGWSYNEQFF. CDR3 nucleotide sequence: TGTGCCACCAGCAGAGATAAAGGGTGGTCCTACAATGAGCAGTTCTTC.